Listed below are T cell receptor beta chains from one sample, sequenced in a study of blood T cells in healthy people across ages. Each CDR3 protein is one row after TCRdb ran MiXCR on the 5' RACE reads. This table holds 1 million to 1.2 million distinct CDR3 sequences, about two fifths found once. Sequenced material: blood. Receptors originate from a man younger than 35 in good health. Both conserved end residues are part of each CDR3. D genes are given only for firm matches. For some rows the clone size is stated as once, few or many, or as a class when expanded; others skip it.

-	few	TRBV15	16	TRBJ2-1	TGTGCCACCAGCAGAGATCAGGGGTCCACCTACAATGAGCAGTTCTTC	CATSRDQGSTYNEQFF
-	-	TRBV6-5	14	TRBJ2-5	TGTGCCAGCAGTTACTCGCTCTGGGCAGAGACCCAGTACTTC	CASSYSLWAETQYF
-	few	TRBV5-1	15	TRBJ1-1	TGCGCCAGCAGCGCTGGCGGCAGACCGAACACTGAAGCTTTCTTT	CASSAGGRPNTEAFF
-	-	TRBV3-1	13	TRBJ2-7	TGTGCCAGCAGCCATACGCTCTCCTACGAGCAGTACTTC	CASSHTLSYEQYF
-	-	TRBV12-3/TRBV12-4	13	TRBJ2-4	TGTGCCAGCAGTTTGGGGCTCAGCAATGAGCAGTACTTC	CASSLGLSNEQYF
-	-	TRBV4-1	17	TRBJ1-4	TGCGCCAGCAGCCAAGATTCGACTTTCTCAACTAATGAAAAACTGTTTTTT	CASSQDSTFSTNEKLFF
TRBD1	few	TRBV2	15	TRBJ1-1	TGTGCCAGCAGTGAGACCGGACAGGTGAACACTGAAGCTTTCTTT	CASSETGQVNTEAFF
-	-	TRBV20-1	13	TRBJ1-4	TGCAGTGCTAGACCCGGGGGCGGTGAAAAACTGTTTTTT	CSARPGGGEKLFF
TRBD1	-	TRBV7-2	17	TRBJ2-7	TGTGCCAGCAGCTTAAGGACTCCGGGACAGGGCTCCTACGAGCAGTACTTC	CASSLRTPGQGSYEQYF
TRBD1	few	TRBV13	15	TRBJ1-1	TGTGCCAGCAGCTTATGGGACAGGGTTGGTACTGAAGCTTTCTTT	CASSLWDRVGTEAFF
-	few	TRBV12-3/TRBV12-4	14	TRBJ1-6	TGTGCCAGCAGTGTGTCAGGGGCGAATTCACCCCTCCACTTT	CASSVSGANSPLHF
-	-	TRBV5-1	17	TRBJ2-3	TGCGCCAGCAGCCGGGGCTTGCTGGGGCGGAGCACAGATACGCAGTATTTT	CASSRGLLGRSTDTQYF
-	-	TRBV6-2/TRBV6-3	12	TRBJ1-5	TGTGCCAGCAGTTTCCCCGTGGAGGGGAAGCATTTT	CASSFPVEGKHF
-	-	TRBV7-2	15	TRBJ2-1	TGTGCCAGCAGCTTAGAGGGGACTAGGGGGCATGAGCAGTTCTTC	CASSLEGTRGHEQFF
-	-	TRBV11-2	15	TRBJ2-1	TGTGCCAGCACCCTCTCCGGGACCGCAATAAATGAGCAGTTCTTC	CASTLSGTAINEQFF
-	-	TRBV7-9	15	TRBJ2-5	TGTGCCAGCAGCTTAGCCGGGGGCAAGGGGGAGACCCAGTACTTC	CASSLAGGKGETQYF
TRBD1	-	TRBV20-1	14	TRBJ2-2	TGCAGTGCTAGAGAAGGGGGCAACGCCGGGGAGCTGTTTTTT	CSAREGGNAGELFF
-	few	TRBV2	14	TRBJ1-2	TGTGCCAGCAGTGATTCCCGGGCGGACTATGGCTACACCTTC	CASSDSRADYGYTF
-	few	TRBV6-6	14	TRBJ1-2	TGTGCCAGCAGTTTTCAGGCAGCCGCAGGTGGCTACACCTTC	CASSFQAAAGGYTF
-	-	TRBV12-5	16	TRBJ1-1	TGTGCTAGTGGTTTGGTACCCCTGGTGGTGATCACTGAAGCTTTCTTT	CASGLVPLVVITEAFF
-	-	TRBV7-2	15	TRBJ1-1	TGTGCCAGCAGCCGGAACGGTCCAGGGGCAACTGAAGCTTTCTTT	CASSRNGPGATEAFF
TRBD1	-	TRBV12-3/TRBV12-4	13	TRBJ2-5	TGTGCCAGCACCGTGACAGGGCAAGAGACCCAGTACTTC	CASTVTGQETQYF
-	-	TRBV4-3	15	TRBJ1-1	TGCGCCAGCAGCCAAGATTTTTCCGGGAAGTCTGAAGCTTTCTTT	CASSQDFSGKSEAFF
-	-	TRBV6-5	15	TRBJ1-1	TGTGCCAGCAGTTACTCTTGGACGGGTAACACTGAAGCTTTCTTT	CASSYSWTGNTEAFF
-	-	TRBV19	15	TRBJ1-2	TGTGCCAGTAGGGCAGGGGCTCGCCTAACCTATGGCTACACCTTC	CASRAGARLTYGYTF
TRBD1	many	TRBV20-1	14	TRBJ1-4	TGCAGTGCTCTACCGGGACAGCCGAATGAAAAACTGTTTTTT	CSALPGQPNEKLFF
-	-	TRBV5-1	15	TRBJ1-2	TGCGCCAGCAGCCCCATGGGGAATTTAAACTATGGCTACACCTTC	CASSPMGNLNYGYTF
-	-	TRBV7-3	15	TRBJ2-7	TGTGCCAGCAGCTTGGACAGTAACTCCTACAATGAGCAGTACTTC	CASSLDSNSYNEQYF
-	few	TRBV7-3	13	TRBJ1-1	TGTGCCAGCAGCTTAATGATGAACACTGAAGCTTTCTTT	CASSLMMNTEAFF
TRBD2	once	TRBV10-3	11	TRBJ2-7	TGTGCCACAAGCGGGGATTACGAGCAGTACTTC	CATSGDYEQYF
TRBD1	few	TRBV9	13	TRBJ2-7	TGTGCCAGCAGTTCGACAGGGAATAACGAGCAGTACTTC	CASSSTGNNEQYF
TRBD2	few	TRBV9	16	TRBJ2-1	TGTGCCAGCAGCTTACGGACTAGCGGGGGTATGGATGAGCAGTTCTTC	CASSLRTSGGMDEQFF
-	-	TRBV6-2/TRBV6-3	14	TRBJ2-7	TGTGCCAGCAGTATGGACAGTCCGCGACGCGAGCAGTACTTC	CASSMDSPRREQYF
-	few	TRBV20-1	15	TRBJ1-2	TGCAGTGCTAGAGATGAGGGGGGGTCCCACTATGGCTACACCTTC	CSARDEGGSHYGYTF
-	few	TRBV7-8	17	TRBJ2-3	TGTGCCAGCAGCCCCATGAGCATCCCAGGGTACACAGATACGCAGTATTTT	CASSPMSIPGYTDTQYF
-	few	TRBV5-1	14	TRBJ2-1	TGCGCCAGCAGCCGGGACGGGGGAGACAATGAGCAGTTCTTC	CASSRDGGDNEQFF
TRBD1	few	TRBV12-3/TRBV12-4	14	TRBJ2-1	TGTGCCAGCAACTCTAGACAGGGTCGGAATGAGCAGTTCTTC	CASNSRQGRNEQFF
-	-	TRBV9	13	TRBJ2-5	TGTGCCAGCAAATCCGTCAGAAAAGAGACCCAGTACTTC	CASKSVRKETQYF
-	-	TRBV6-2/TRBV6-3	14	TRBJ1-2	TGTGCCAGCAGCCAAACTTCGACTGCCCATGGCTACACCTTC	CASSQTSTAHGYTF
TRBD1	few	TRBV14	15	TRBJ2-3	TGTGCCAGCAGCCTTCGACAGGGGGGCTTAGATACGCAGTATTTT	CASSLRQGGLDTQYF
TRBD2	-	TRBV7-2	16	TRBJ2-3	TGTGCCAGCAGCATCGAAACTAGCGGGTACACAGATACGCAGTATTTT	CASSIETSGYTDTQYF
-	-	TRBV5-1	16	TRBJ1-4	TGCGCCAGCAGCCCCGGACAGATCGCAACTAATGAAAAACTGTTTTTT	CASSPGQIATNEKLFF
-	-	TRBV11-2	13	TRBJ1-1	TGTGGCAGCAGCTTAGAAGGGGTCACTGAAGCTTTCTTT	CGSSLEGVTEAFF
TRBD1	-	TRBV6-5	15	TRBJ1-4	TGTGCCAGCAGATACGGACAGGCAACTAATGAAAAACTGTTTTTT	CASRYGQATNEKLFF
TRBD1	-	TRBV5-1	17	TRBJ2-7	TGCGCCAGCAGCTTCTTAATACCGGGACAGCCAGACTACGAGCAGTACTTC	CASSFLIPGQPDYEQYF
-	few	TRBV6-5	18	TRBJ1-1	TGTGCCAGCAGTTACTGGGAGTCTGGGGCGATGGATTTCACTGAAGCTTTCTTT	CASSYWESGAMDFTEAFF
-	-	TRBV18	14	TRBJ2-5	TGTGCCAGCTCACCAGGTGTACTACAAGAGACCCAGTACTTC	CASSPGVLQETQYF
TRBD1	-	TRBV12-3/TRBV12-4	16	TRBJ2-1	TGTGCCAGCAGTGAAACAGGGGGCTTGTCCTACAATGAGCAGTTCTTC	CASSETGGLSYNEQFF
-	once	TRBV7-8	15	TRBJ2-1	TGTGCCAGCATCCCCTCTACCGGGACCTACAATGAGCAGTTCTTC	CASIPSTGTYNEQFF
TRBD1	-	TRBV12-3/TRBV12-4	16	TRBJ1-2	TGTGCCAGCAGTTCTTCAGGGACAGGGCCTATCTATGGCTACACCTTC	CASSSSGTGPIYGYTF
-	-	TRBV27	13	TRBJ2-7	TGTGCCAGCAGTTTTTACGGTTCCTACGAGCAGTACTTC	CASSFYGSYEQYF
-	few	TRBV3-1	15	TRBJ1-5	TGTGCCAGCAGCCTTATAGGGGAAAAACATCAGCCCCAGCATTTT	CASSLIGEKHQPQHF
-	once	TRBV3-1	14	TRBJ2-3	TGTGCCAGCACCCCGGGACACCCAACAGATACGCAGTATTTT	CASTPGHPTDTQYF
-	-	TRBV3-1	17	TRBJ2-5	TGTGCCAGCAGCCAAGGATTGGTGACATTGGGACAAGAGACCCAGTACTTC	CASSQGLVTLGQETQYF
-	-	TRBV5-1	16	TRBJ2-5	TGCGCCAGCAGCTTGGCCGTTTACGGGAATCGGAGTGAGCAGTACTTC	CASSLAVYGNRSEQYF
TRBD1	-	TRBV6-2/TRBV6-3	15	TRBJ2-7	TGTGCCAGCAGTTACCCCGGGGACAGACGCTACGAGCAGTACTTC	CASSYPGDRRYEQYF